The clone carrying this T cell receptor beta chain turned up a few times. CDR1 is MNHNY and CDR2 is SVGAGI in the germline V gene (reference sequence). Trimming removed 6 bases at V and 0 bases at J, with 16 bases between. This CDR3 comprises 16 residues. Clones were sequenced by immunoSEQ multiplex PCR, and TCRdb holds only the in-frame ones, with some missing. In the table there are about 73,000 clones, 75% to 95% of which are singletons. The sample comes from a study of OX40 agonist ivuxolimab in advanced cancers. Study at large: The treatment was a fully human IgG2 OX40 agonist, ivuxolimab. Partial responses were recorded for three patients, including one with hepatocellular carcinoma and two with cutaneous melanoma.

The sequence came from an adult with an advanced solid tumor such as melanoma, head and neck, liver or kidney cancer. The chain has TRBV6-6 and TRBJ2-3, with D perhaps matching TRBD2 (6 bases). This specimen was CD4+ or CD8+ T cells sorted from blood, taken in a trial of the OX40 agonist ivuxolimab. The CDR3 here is CASSPRGRTSTDTQYF. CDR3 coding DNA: TGTGCCAGCAGCCCCCGGGGGAGAACTAGCACAGATACGCAGTATTTT.